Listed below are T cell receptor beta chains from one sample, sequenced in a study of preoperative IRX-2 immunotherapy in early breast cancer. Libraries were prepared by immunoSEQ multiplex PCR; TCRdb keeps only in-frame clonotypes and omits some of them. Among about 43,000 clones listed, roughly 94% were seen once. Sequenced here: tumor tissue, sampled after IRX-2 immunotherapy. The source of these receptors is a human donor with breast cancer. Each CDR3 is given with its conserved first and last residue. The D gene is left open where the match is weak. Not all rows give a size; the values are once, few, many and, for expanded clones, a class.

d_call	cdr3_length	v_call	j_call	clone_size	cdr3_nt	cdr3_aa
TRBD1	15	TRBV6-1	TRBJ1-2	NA	TGTGCCAGCAGTGTAACCGGGACAGGGAACTATGGCTACACCTTC	CASSVTGTGNYGYTF
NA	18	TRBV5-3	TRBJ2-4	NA	TGTGCCAGAAGCTTGATGAGAGGGGTCGATTCAGCCAAAAACATTCAGTACTTC	CARSLMRGVDSAKNIQYF
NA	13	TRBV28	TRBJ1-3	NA	TGTGCCAGACAGGGAGGCTCTGGAAACACCATATATTTT	CARQGGSGNTIYF
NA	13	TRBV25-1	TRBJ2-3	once	TGTGCCAGCAGTGAATTCGTGGAAGATACGCAGTATTTT	CASSEFVEDTQYF
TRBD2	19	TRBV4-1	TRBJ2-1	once	TGCGCCAGCAGCCAGATCCGAACCGGGACTAGCCCCTTCACCAATGAGCAGTTCTTC	CASSQIRTGTSPFTNEQFF
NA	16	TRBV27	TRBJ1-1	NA	TGTGCCAGCAGTTTCGAGGGGCAGTTCGCGAACACTGAAGCTTTCTTT	CASSFEGQFANTEAFF
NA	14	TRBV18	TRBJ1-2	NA	TGTGCCAGCTCTCCCAGACGGGATTTCTATGGCTACACCTTC	CASSPRRDFYGYTF
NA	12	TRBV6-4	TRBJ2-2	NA	TGTGCCAGCAGTGACAACACCGGGGAGCTGTTTTTT	CASSDNTGELFF
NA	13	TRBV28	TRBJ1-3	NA	TGTGCCAGCTGGCAGAGGGCGGGAAACACCATATATTTT	CASWQRAGNTIYF
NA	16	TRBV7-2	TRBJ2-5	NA	TGTGCCAGCAGCTTAGTATCTGGGGGCAGGGCCGAGACCCAGTACTTC	CASSLVSGGRAETQYF
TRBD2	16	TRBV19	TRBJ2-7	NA	TGTGCCAGTAGTATAAGGTTCGGGAGGACACGTTACGAGCAGTACTTC	CASSIRFGRTRYEQYF
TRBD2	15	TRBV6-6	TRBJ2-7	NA	TGTGCCAGCAGCCGGGGGGCTAGCGGGGCTCCGGAGCAGTACTTC	CASSRGASGAPEQYF
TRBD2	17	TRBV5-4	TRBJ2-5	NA	TGTGCCAGCAGCCCTGGGACTAGCGGGAGGGGCAAGGAAACCCAGTACTTC	CASSPGTSGRGKETQYF
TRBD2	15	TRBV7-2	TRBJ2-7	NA	TGTGCCAGCAGCTCAGGACTAGCGGGGGCCTACGAGCAGTACTTC	CASSSGLAGAYEQYF
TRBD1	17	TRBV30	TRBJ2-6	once	TGTGCCTGGATACTCCCCCAGGGGGACTCTGGGGCCAACGTCCTGACTTTC	CAWILPQGDSGANVLTF
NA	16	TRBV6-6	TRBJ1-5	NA	TGTGCCAGCAGTTACTACCCCCAGGGACCCAATCAGCCCCAGCATTTT	CASSYYPQGPNQPQHF
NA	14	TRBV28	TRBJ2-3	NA	TGTGCCAGCAGTGCCCCAACCGGGACAGATACGCAGTATTTT	CASSAPTGTDTQYF
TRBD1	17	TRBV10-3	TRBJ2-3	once	TGTGCCATCAGTGAGTCGACAGGGGGGCCAGACACAGATACGCAGTATTTT	CAISESTGGPDTDTQYF
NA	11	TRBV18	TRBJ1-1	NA	TGTGCCAGCTCACCACACACTGAAGCTTTCTTT	CASSPHTEAFF
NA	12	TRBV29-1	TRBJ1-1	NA	TGCAGCGTTGAGCCGCCCGATGCTGAAGCTTTCTTT	CSVEPPDAEAFF
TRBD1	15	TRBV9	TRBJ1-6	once	TGTGCCAGCAGCGTAACAGGGACAGGGGATTCACCCCTCCACTTT	CASSVTGTGDSPLHF
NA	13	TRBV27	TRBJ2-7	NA	TGTGCCAGCAGTTTAAACAGAGGGGTCGAGCAGTACTTC	CASSLNRGVEQYF
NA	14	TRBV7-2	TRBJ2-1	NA	TGTGCCAGCGTTATTGGAAGCTCCTACAATGAGCAGTTCTTC	CASVIGSSYNEQFF
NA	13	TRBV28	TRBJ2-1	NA	TGTGCCAGCAGTTTCTCCGCCTACAATGAGCAGTTCTTC	CASSFSAYNEQFF
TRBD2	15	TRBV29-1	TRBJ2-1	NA	TGCAGCGGGGGCCTGCCAGGCGGGGGGTCTGGTGAGCAGTTCTTC	CSGGLPGGGSGEQFF
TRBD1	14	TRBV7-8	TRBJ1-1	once	TGTGCCAGCACCCCACAGGGGGTGGGTGAGGAAGCTTTCTTT	CASTPQGVGEEAFF
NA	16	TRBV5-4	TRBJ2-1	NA	TGTGCCAGCAGCTTGGGGAGCTACAGCTCCTACAATGAGCAGTTCTTC	CASSLGSYSSYNEQFF
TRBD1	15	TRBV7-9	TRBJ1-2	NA	TGTGCCAGCAGCTTAAATAAGGGGGCAAACTATGGCTACACCTTC	CASSLNKGANYGYTF
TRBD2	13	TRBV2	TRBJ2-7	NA	TGTGCCAGTACCGGGACTAGCTCCTACGAGCAGTACTTC	CASTGTSSYEQYF
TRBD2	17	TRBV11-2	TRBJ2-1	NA	TGTGCCAGCAGCTTCATCATCGGGACTAGCGGGACTAATGAGCAGTTCTTC	CASSFIIGTSGTNEQFF
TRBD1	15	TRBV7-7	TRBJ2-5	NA	TGTGCCAGCAGCTTTGGGACAGGGGTGGGGGAGACCCAGTACTTC	CASSFGTGVGETQYF
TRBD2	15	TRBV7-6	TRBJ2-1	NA	TGTGCCAGCAGCCTTGCAGCGGGAGAGGGGAATGAGCAGTTCTTC	CASSLAAGEGNEQFF
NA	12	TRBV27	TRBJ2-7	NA	TGTGCCAGCAGTTCCCCAGGGCACGAGCAGTACTTC	CASSSPGHEQYF
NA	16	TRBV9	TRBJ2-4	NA	TGTGCCAGCAGCCAGACGGGACGGGAAGCGAAAAACATTCAGTACTTC	CASSQTGREAKNIQYF
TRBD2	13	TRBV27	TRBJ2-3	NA	TGTGCCAGCAGAAATAGCGGGTCAGATACGCAGTATTTT	CASRNSGSDTQYF
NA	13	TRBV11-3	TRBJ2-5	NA	TGTGCCAGCAGCTTGGGTTTCGGGGAGACCCAGTACTTC	CASSLGFGETQYF
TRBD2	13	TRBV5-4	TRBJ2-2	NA	TGTGCCAGCAGCTTGCGGGGGGCCGGGGAGCTGTTTTTT	CASSLRGAGELFF
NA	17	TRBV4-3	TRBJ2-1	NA	TGCGCCAGCAGCCAAGTTCCCTCTCTCTCTAGCGCCGATGAGCAGTTCTTC	CASSQVPSLSSADEQFF
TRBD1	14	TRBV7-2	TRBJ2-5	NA	TGTGCCAGCGGGACAGGGGCCGCGGTGGAGACCCAGTACTTC	CASGTGAAVETQYF
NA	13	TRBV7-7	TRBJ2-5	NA	TGTGCCAGCAGCCCGAGCGGACAAGAGACCCAGTACTTC	CASSPSGQETQYF
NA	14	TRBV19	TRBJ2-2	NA	TGTGCCAGTAGCAAACAGCCGAACACCGGGGAGCTGTTTTTT	CASSKQPNTGELFF
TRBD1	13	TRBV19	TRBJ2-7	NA	TGTGCCAGTAGTATCAACAGGGGGCACGAGCAGTACTTC	CASSINRGHEQYF
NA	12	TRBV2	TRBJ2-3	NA	TGTGCCAGCAGGCCTCTCACAGATACGCAGTATTTT	CASRPLTDTQYF
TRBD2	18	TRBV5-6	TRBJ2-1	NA	TGTGCCAGCAGCAAAGGACTAGCGGGAGGGAAGTCCTACAATGAGCAGTTCTTC	CASSKGLAGGKSYNEQFF
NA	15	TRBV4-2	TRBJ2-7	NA	TGTGCCAGCACCCCTCTGGCAGGTGCCTCCTACGAGCAGTACTTC	CASTPLAGASYEQYF
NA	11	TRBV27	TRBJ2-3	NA	TGTGCCAGCAGATTCACAGATACGCAGTATTTT	CASRFTDTQYF
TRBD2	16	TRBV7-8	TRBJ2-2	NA	TGTGCCAGCAGCGTAGGGACTAGCGGGAGAGGCGGGGAGCTGTTTTTT	CASSVGTSGRGGELFF
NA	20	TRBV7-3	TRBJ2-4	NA	TGTGCCAGCAGCCCCGTCACGCGGGCAGGGTTGGTCCTAGCCAAAAACATTCAGTACTTC	CASSPVTRAGLVLAKNIQYF
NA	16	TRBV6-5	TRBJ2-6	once	TGTGCCAGCAGTTACTCGGACTCTTCTGGGGCCAACGTCCTGACTTTC	CASSYSDSSGANVLTF
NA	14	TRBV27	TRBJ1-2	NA	TGTGCCAGCAGAACATACCGGGGCTACTATGGCTACACCTTC	CASRTYRGYYGYTF
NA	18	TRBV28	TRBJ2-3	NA	TGTGCCAGCAGTCCTAGGGCCCCCATGGATAGGGGCACAGATACGCAGTATTTT	CASSPRAPMDRGTDTQYF